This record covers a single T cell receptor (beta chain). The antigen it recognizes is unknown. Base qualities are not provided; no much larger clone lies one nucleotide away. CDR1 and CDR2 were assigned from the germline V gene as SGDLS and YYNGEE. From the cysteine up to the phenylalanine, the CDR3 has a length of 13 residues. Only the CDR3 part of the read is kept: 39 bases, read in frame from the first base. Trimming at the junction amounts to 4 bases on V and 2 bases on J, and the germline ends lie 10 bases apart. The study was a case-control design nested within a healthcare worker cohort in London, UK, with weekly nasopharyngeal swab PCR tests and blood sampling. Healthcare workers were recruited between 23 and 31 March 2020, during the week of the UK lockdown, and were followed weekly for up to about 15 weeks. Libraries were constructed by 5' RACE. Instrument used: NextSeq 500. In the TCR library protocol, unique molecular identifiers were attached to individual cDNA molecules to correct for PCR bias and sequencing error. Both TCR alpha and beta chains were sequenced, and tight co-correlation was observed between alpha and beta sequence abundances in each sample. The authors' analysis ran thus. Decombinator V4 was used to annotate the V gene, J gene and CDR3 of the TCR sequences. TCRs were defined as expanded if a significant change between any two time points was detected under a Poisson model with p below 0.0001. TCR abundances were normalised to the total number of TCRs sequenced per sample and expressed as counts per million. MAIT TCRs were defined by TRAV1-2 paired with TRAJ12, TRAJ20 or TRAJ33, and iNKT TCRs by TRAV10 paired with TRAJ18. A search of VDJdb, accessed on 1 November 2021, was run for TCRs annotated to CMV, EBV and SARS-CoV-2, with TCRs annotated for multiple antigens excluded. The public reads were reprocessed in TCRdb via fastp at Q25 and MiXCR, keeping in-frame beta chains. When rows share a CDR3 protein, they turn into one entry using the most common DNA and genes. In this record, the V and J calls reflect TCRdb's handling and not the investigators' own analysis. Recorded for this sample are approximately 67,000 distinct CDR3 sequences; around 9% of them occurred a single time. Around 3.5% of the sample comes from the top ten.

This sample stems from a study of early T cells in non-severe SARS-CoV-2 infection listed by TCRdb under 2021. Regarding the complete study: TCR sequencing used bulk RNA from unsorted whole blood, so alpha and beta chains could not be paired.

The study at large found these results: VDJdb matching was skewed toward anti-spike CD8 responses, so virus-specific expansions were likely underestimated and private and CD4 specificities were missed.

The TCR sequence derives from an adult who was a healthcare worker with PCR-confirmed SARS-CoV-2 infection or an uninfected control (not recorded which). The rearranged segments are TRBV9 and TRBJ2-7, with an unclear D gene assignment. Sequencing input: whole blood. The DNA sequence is TGTGCCAGCAGCCCTGCCGGGCCCTACGAGCAGTACTTC. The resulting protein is CASSPAGPYEQYF.